This record covers a single T cell receptor beta chain. Antigen: not known. The entry originates in a study of T cell repertoires in cytomegalovirus infection. Study-wide points: HLA-C-restricted CMV-specific TCR beta clonotypes prevailed in the ex vivo response.

TCRdb recomputed calls from the reads with MiXCR, one row per CDR3 protein. In the table there are more than 650,000 distinct CDR3 sequences, roughly a third of which are singletons. V lost 7 bases to trimming and J lost 3 bases; unmatched junction nucleotides: 7. The CDR3 contains 14 residues. Germline V gene sequence: CDR1 MNHNS, CDR2 SASEGT. Sequencing was performed on PBMCs. The origin of this receptor is a human donor in good health (CMV status not recorded). Some clones in this sample may be carry-over from other donors' samples. The V gene is TRBV6-1, the J gene TRBJ2-7, with 9 bases identical to TRBD1. The CDR3 loop is CASTGQGVFYEQYF. The CDR3 DNA follows: TGTGCCAGCACGGGACAGGGTGTTTTCTACGAGCAGTACTTC.